This T cell receptor (beta chain) is from a study of blood T cell repertoires in COVID-19. This CDR3 region has 15 residues. Germline assignment: CDR1 SGHNT and CDR2 YENEEA. V lost 1 base to trimming and J lost 8 bases, with 14 bases between them. In the original processing: Amplification from reference gene primers served as the basis for estimated nucleated cell counts. Repertoires were generated with immunoSEQ multiplex PCR, while TCRdb's copy carries only in-frame clones and drops some. D and trimming come from the DNA, and the V and J calls and clone size come from that table. The sample lists over 200,000 clones, roughly 76% occurring once.

The chain employs TRBV11-3 and TRBJ1-4; D remains ambiguous. The sequenced sample consisted of peripheral blood. This clonotype was obtained from a human donor in a cohort sampled during active COVID-19. For the CDR3, the DNA is TGTGCCAGCAGCTTAGGTGGGCGGGATAGCGAAAAACTGTTTTTT. Translation gives CASSLGGRDSEKLFF.